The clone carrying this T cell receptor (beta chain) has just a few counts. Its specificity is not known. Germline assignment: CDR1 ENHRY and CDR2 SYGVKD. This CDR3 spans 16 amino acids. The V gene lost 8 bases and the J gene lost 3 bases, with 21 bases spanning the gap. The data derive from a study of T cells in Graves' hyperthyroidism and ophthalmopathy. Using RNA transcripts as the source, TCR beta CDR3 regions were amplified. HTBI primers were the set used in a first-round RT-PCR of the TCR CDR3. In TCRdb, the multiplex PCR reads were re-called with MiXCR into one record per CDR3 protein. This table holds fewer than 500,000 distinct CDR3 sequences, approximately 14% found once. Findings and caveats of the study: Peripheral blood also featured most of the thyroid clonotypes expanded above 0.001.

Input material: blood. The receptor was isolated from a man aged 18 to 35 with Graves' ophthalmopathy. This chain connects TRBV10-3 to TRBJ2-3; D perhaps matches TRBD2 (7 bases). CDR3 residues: CAIGRSGGALTDTQYF. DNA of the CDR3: TGTGCCATCGGTAGGTCGGGGGGCGCTTTGACAGATACGCAGTATTTT.